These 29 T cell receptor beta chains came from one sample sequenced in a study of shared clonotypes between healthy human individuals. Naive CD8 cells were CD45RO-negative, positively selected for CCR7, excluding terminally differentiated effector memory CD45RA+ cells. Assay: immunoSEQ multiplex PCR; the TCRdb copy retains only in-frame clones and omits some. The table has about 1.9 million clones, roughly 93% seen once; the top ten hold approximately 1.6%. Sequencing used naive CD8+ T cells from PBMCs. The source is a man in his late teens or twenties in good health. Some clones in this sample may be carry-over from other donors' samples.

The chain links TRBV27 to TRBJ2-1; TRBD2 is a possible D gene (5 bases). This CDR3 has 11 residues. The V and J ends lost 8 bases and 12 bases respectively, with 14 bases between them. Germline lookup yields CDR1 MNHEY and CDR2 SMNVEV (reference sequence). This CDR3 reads CASVAASRQFF. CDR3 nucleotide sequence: TGTGCCAGCGTGGCCGCTAGCAGGCAGTTCTTC.

This CDR3 reads CASSFVVSSSYEQYF. CDR3 DNA sequence: TGTGCCAGCAGCTTCGTCGTTTCAAGTAGTTACGAGCAGTACTTC. The chain uses TRBV5-5 and TRBJ2-7; D unresolved. Per germline, CDR1 SGHKS and CDR2 YYEKEE (reference sequence). CDR3 length equals 15 residues. V was clipped by 2 bases and J by 4 bases, with 16 bases between them. Variable domain in full (rest from reference TRBV5-5 and TRBJ2-7): DAGVTQSPTHLIKTRGQQVTLRCSPISGHKSVSWYQQVLGQGPQFIFQYYEKEERGRGNFPDRFSARQFPNYSSELNVNALLLGDSALYLCASSFVVSSSYEQYFGPGTRLTVT.

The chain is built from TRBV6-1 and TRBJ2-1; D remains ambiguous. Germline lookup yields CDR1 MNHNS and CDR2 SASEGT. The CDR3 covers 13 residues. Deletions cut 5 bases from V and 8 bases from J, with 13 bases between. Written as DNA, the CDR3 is TGTGCCAGCAGTTGGGCGCCCATTTATGAGCAGTTCTTC. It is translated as CASSWAPIYEQFF.

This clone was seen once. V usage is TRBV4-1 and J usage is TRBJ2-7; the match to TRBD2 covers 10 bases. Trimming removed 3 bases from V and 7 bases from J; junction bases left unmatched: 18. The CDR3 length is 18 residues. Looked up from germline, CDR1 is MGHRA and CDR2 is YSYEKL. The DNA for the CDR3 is TGCGCCAGCAGCCACCGCACAACCATAACTAGCGGGATTGATGAGCAGTACTTC. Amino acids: CASSHRTTITSGIDEQYF.

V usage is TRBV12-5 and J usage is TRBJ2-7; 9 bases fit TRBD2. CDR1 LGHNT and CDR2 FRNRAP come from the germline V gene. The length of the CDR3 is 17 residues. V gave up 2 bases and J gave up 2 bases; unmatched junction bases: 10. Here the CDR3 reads CASGLTSPSGVTYEQYF. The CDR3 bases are TGTGCTAGTGGTTTGACGAGCCCTAGCGGGGTGACCTACGAGCAGTACTTC.

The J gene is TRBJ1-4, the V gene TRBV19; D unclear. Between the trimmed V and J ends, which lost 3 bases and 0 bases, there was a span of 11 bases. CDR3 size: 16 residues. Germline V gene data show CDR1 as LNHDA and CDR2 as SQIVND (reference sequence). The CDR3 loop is CASSMGSEATNEKLFF. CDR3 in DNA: TGTGCCAGTAGTATGGGGAGCGAGGCAACTAATGAAAAACTGTTTTTT.

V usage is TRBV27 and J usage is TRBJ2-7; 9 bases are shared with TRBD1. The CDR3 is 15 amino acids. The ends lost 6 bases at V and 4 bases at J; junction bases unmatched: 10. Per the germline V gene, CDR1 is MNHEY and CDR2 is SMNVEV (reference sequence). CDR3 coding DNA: TGTGCCAGCAGCCCCCGAACAGGGGGCAAGTACGAGCAGTACTTC. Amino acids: CASSPRTGGKYEQYF.

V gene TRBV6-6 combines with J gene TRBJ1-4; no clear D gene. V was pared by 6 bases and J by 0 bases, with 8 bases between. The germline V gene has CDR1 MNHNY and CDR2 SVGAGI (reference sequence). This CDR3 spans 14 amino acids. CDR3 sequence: CASRPIATNEKLFF. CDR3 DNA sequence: TGTGCCAGCAGGCCAATTGCAACTAATGAAAAACTGTTTTTT.

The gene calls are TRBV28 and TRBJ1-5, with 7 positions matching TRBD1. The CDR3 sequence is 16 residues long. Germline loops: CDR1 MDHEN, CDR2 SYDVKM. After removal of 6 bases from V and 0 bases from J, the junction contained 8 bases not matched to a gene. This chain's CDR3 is CASSLGTVYSNQPQHF. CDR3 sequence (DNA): TGTGCCAGCAGCTTAGGGACAGTTTATAGCAATCAGCCCCAGCATTTT.

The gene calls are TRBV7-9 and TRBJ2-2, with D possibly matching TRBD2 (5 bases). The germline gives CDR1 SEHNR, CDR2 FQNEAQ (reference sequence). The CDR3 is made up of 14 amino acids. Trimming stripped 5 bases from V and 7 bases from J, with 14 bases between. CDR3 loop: CASSPGGADGELFF. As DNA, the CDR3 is TGTGCCAGCAGCCCCGGAGGAGCGGACGGGGAGCTGTTTTTT.

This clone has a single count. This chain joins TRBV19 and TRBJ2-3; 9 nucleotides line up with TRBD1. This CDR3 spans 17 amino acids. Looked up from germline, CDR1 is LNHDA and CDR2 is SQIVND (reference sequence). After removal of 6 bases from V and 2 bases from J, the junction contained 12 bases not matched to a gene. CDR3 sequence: CASSDPDRGVPTDTQYF. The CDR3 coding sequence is TGTGCCAGTAGCGATCCGGACAGGGGCGTCCCCACAGATACGCAGTATTTT.

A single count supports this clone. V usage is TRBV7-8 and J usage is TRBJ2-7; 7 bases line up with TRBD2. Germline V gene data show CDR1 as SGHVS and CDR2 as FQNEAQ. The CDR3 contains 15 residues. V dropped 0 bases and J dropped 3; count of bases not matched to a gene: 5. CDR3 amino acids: CASSLALADYYEQYF. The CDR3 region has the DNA TGTGCCAGCAGCTTAGCGCTAGCGGACTACTACGAGCAGTACTTC. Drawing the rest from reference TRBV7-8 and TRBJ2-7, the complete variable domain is GAGVSQSPRYKVAKRGQDVALRCDPISGHVSLFWYQQALGQGPEFLTYFQNEAQLDKSGLPSDRFFAERPEGSVSTLKIQRTQQEDSAVYLCASSLALADYYEQYFGPGTRLTVT.

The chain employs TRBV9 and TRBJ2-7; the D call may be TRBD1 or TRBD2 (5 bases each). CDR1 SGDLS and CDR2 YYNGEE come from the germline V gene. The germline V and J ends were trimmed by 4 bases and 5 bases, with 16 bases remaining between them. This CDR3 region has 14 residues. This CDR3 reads CASSPRDGPHEQYF. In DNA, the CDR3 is TGTGCCAGCAGCCCCCGGGACGGGCCCCACGAGCAGTACTTC. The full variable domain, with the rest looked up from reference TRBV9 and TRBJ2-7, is DSGVTQTPKHLITATGQRVTLRCSPRSGDLSVYWYQQSLDQGLQFLIQYYNGEERAKGNILERFSAQQFPDLHSELNLSSLELGDSALYFCASSPRDGPHEQYFGPGTRLTVT.

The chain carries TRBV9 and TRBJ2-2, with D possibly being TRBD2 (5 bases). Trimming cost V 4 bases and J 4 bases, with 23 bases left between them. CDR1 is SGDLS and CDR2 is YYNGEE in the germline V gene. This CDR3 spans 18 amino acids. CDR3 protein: CASSFTTSGERSTGELFF. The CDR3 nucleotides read TGTGCCAGCAGCTTCACAACGTCCGGGGAAAGGAGCACCGGGGAGCTGTTTTTT.

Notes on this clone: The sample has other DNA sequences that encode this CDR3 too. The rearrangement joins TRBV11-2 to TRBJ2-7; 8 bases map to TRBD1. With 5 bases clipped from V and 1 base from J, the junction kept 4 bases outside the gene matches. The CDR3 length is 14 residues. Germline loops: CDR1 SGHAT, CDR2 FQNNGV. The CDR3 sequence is CASSLGTGSYEQYF. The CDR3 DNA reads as TGTGCCAGCAGCCTAGGGACAGGATCCTACGAGCAGTACTTC. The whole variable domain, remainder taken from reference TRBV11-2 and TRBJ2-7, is EAGVAQSPRYKIIEKRQSVAFWCNPISGHATLYWYQQILGQGPKLLIQFQNNGVVDDSQLPKDRFSAERLKGVDSTLKIQPAKLEDSAVYLCASSLGTGSYEQYFGPGTRLTVT.

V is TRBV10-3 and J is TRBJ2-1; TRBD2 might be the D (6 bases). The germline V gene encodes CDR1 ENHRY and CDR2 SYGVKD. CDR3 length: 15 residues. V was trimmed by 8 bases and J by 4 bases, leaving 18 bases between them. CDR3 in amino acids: CAIRGAEGIYNEQFF. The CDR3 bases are TGTGCCATCCGAGGGGCGGAGGGGATTTACAATGAGCAGTTCTTC.

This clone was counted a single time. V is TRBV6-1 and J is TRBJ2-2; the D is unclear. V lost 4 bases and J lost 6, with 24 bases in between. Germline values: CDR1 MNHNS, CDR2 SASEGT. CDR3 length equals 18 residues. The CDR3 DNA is TGTGCCAGCAGTGTAATCACCTCCAACGGCCACTTGCCCGGGGAGCTGTTTTTT. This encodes CASSVITSNGHLPGELFF.

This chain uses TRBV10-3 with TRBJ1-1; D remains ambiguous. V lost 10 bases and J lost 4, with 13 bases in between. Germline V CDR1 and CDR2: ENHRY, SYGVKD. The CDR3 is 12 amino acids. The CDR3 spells CATEGFTTEAFF. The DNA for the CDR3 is TGTGCCACGGAAGGGTTTACCACTGAAGCTTTCTTT.

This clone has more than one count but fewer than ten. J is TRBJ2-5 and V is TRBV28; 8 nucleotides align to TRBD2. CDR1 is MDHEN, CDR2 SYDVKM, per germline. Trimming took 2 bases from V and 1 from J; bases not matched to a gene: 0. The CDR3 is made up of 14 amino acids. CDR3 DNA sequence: TGTGCCAGCAGTTTAGGGACTAGCCAAGAGACCCAGTACTTC. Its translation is CASSLGTSQETQYF. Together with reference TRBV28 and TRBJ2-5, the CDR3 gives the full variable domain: DVKVTQSSRYLVKRTGEKVFLECVQDMDHENMFWYRQDPGLGLRLIYFSYDVKMKEKGDIPEGYSVSREKKERFSLILESASTNQTSMYLCASSLGTSQETQYFGPGTRLLVL.

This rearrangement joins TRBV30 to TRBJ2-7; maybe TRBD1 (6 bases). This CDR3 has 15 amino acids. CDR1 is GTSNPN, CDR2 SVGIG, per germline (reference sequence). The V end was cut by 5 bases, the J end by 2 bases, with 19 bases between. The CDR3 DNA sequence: TGTGCCTGGCACCACCGCCAGAGGGGGACCTACGAGCAGTACTTC. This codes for CAWHHRQRGTYEQYF.

Written as DNA, the CDR3 is TGTGCCAGCAGCTTCGGGACTAGCGGGCCTCAGTACTTC. This sequence encodes CASSFGTSGPQYF. The V call is TRBV5-6, the J call TRBJ2-4; 12 bases are a match to TRBD2. Germline loops: CDR1 SGHDT, CDR2 YYEEEE. The junction had 3 bases not matched to a gene; V was cut back by 2 bases and J by 12 bases. The CDR3 is 13 residues long.

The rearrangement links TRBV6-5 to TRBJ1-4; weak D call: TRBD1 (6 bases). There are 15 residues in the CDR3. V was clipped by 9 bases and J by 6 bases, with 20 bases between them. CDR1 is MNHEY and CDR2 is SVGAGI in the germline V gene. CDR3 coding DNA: TGTGCCAGAAGAAAGGCCAGGGGATCGTATGAAAAACTGTTTTTT. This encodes CARRKARGSYEKLFF.

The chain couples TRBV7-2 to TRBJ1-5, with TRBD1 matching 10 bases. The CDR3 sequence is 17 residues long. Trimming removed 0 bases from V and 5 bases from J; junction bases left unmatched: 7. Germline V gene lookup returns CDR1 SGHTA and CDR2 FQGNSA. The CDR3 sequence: CASSLAQTGGVHQPQHF. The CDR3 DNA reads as TGTGCCAGCAGCTTAGCCCAGACAGGGGGCGTGCATCAGCCCCAGCATTTT.

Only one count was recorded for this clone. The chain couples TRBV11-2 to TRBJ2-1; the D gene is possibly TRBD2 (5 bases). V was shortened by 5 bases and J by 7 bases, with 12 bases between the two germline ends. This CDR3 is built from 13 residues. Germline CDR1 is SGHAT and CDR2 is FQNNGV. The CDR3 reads CASSLAGGNEQFF. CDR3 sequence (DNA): TGTGCCAGCAGCCTCGCGGGTGGAAATGAGCAGTTCTTC.

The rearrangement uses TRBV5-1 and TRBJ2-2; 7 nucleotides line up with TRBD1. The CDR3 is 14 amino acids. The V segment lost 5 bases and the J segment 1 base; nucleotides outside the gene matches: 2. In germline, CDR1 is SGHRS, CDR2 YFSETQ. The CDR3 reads CASRWDRNTGELFF. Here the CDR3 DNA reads TGCGCCAGCAGGTGGGACAGGAACACCGGGGAGCTGTTTTTT.

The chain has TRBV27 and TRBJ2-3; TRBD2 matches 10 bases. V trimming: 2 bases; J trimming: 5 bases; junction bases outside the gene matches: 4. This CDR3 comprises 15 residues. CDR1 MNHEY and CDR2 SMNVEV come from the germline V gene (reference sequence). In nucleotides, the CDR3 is TGTGCCAGCAGTTTACTAGCGGGAGTGGTAGATACGCAGTATTTT. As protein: CASSLLAGVVDTQYF.

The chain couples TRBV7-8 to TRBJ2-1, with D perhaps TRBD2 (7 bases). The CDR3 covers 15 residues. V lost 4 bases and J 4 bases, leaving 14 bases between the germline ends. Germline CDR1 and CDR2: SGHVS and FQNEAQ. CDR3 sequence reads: CASSSVGGLYNEQFF. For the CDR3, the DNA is TGTGCCAGCAGCTCGGTGGGGGGGCTTTACAATGAGCAGTTCTTC.

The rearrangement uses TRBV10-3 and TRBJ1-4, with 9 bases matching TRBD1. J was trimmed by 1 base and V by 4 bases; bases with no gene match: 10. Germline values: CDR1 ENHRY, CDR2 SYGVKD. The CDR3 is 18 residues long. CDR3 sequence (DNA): TGTGCCATCAGTGGACGGGGGACAGGGCGGGGAACTAATGAAAAACTGTTTTTT. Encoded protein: CAISGRGTGRGTNEKLFF.

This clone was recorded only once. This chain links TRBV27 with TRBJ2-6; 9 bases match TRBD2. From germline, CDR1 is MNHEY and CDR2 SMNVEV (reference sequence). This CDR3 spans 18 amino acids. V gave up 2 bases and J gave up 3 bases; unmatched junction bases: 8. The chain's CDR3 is CASSLVASGIGGANVLTF. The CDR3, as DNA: TGTGCCAGCAGTTTAGTGGCTAGCGGGATAGGTGGGGCCAACGTCCTGACTTTC.